This T cell receptor beta chain was recovered during a study of CD8+ T cells in alopecia areata. Study-wide background: Severity in treated patients was scored by percentage of scalp area affected. Study-level results: Compared with mice, patients displayed less clear TCR sharing, possibly for HLA-related reasons. Links between baseline CD8+ expansion and response need larger treated cohorts.

The treatment is: oral pan-JAK inhibitor, 5-10 mg twice daily. It was from alopecia areata patients that lesional scalp punch biopsies and peripheral blood were collected. As to this clone: Its matching antigen is unknown.

RNA extraction was followed by reverse transcription into cDNA, which acted as the sequencing template. The repertoire was sequenced with immunoSEQ multiplex PCR; TCRdb's copy has only in-frame clones and lacks some. The sample records about 92,000 clones, around 44% being singletons. V was cut by 3 bases and J by 3 bases, with 18 bases left in between. This CDR3 has 16 residues. Germline V lookup: CDR1 SGHAT, CDR2 FQNNGV. The origin of this receptor is a human donor with alopecia areata. The V gene is TRBV11-2, the J gene TRBJ2-7; D gene uncertain. Sequences were derived from CD8+ T cells sorted from blood, sampled at week 24, from a patient treated with tofacitinib. CDR3 sequence reads: CASSFIQLGPHYEQYF. In nucleotides, the CDR3 is TGTGCCAGCAGCTTTATTCAGCTCGGCCCCCACTACGAGCAGTACTTC.